This T cell receptor (beta chain) is from a study of T cells after yellow fever vaccination (dated by TCRdb to about 2019). Some background on the complete study: The SMART-Seq v4 Ultra Low Input RNA kit was used to prepare libraries from fractions with low cell numbers. To follow T-cell clones before and after primary and booster YFV17D yellow fever vaccination, bulk TCR alpha and beta repertoires were sequenced over time. Two healthy male donors made up the cohort, one aged 18 to 29 years and the other aged 30 to 39 years. Bulk PBMC replicates and cell subsets were isolated from blood drawn at multiple timepoints before and after both primary and secondary immunization. The study at large found these results: A small share of clonotypes was detected in both CD4 and CD8 compartments, with the overlap likely arising from convergent recombination. FACS-sorted repertoires could contain abundant contaminating clonotypes from the bulk population, so computational filtering was required. The study included only a couple of donors, which limits how far the findings can be generalized. Compared with the primary T-cell response, the secondary T-cell response was weaker but faster, peaking on day 5 rather than day 15. After the booster, most clones that had expanded after primary vaccination were detected again (nearly 98% of CD4 and around nine tenths of CD8), suggesting broad maintenance of memory.

TCR cDNA was synthesized by 5'RACE template switching, through which a universal primer site and unique molecular identifiers were introduced. Priming of cDNA synthesis was performed from both the TCR alpha and TCR beta constant segments. Library amplification involved two PCR steps, and the second step added sample barcodes and sequencing adapters. Libraries were sequenced on Illumina HiSeq 2500 (2x100 bp) or NovaSeq (2x150 bp). The authors' analysis ran thus. MIGEC was used to demultiplex reads and collapse the reads into UMI consensus sequences, and MiXCR was used for V(D)J alignment. Using edgeR on replicate PBMC samples, clonotypes were called vaccine-responding if FDR was below 0.01 and the log2 fold change was above 5 up to day 15. CD4 or CD8 identity was assigned to each bulk clonotype according to whether the clonotype was present at higher abundance in the sequenced CD4 repertoire or the sequenced CD8 repertoire. Clonotypes enriched at least 10-fold in dextramer-positive versus dextramer-negative fractions were classed as NS4B-specific, and CD4-biased clonotypes were left out. The raw public data were reprocessed by TCRdb itself: fastp quality trimming at Q25, MiXCR clonotype calling, in-frame beta chains only. A single entry per CDR3 protein holds the most common genes and DNA from its merged rows. The V and J calls shown here were made by TCRdb, not taken from the authors' results. The sample yields more than 75,000 distinct CDR3 sequences; under 9% were counted once. Approximately 16% of the sample goes to the ten largest clones.

Trimming leaves V shorter by 5 bases and J shorter by 2 bases, with the junction holding 7 bases beyond the gene matches. The cysteine opens and the phenylalanine closes a CDR3 of 17 amino acids. The kept DNA is CDR3 alone, 51 bases in frame from the first base. CDR1 and CDR2, looked up from the germline V gene, are SGHTA and FQGTGA. Explained via the paper, the treatment or condition label denotes: live attenuated yellow fever vaccine strain. A standard Ficoll-Paque protocol was used to isolate PBMCs from peripheral blood. With anti-CD3 and anti-CD8 staining plus a dextramer loaded with the yellow fever NS4B epitope peptide, the researchers sorted epitope-specific CD8 T cells. RNA was extracted with TriZol from bulk PBMCs, CD4 and CD8 fractions, and dextramer-positive and dextramer-negative fractions. As for this clonotype: No clone much larger than this one lies a single base away; base qualities are absent.

The sequence was obtained from a man aged 18 to 29 who received the YFV17D yellow fever vaccine. The chain is encoded by TRBV7-3 joined to TRBJ2-3; TRBD2 fits 13 bases in the junction. Sequences were derived from CD8+ T cells not binding an NS4B(214-222) dextramer, sorted from PBMCs, sampled roughly 15 days after the first yellow fever vaccination. The sample's cell subset or site, from its label and the paper: NS4B epitope dextramer-negative CD8 T cells. The DNA reads as follows: TGTGCCAGCAGCCCAGGACTAGCGGGGGCCCTCACAGATACGCAGTATTTT. Translated, it gives CASSPGLAGALTDTQYF.